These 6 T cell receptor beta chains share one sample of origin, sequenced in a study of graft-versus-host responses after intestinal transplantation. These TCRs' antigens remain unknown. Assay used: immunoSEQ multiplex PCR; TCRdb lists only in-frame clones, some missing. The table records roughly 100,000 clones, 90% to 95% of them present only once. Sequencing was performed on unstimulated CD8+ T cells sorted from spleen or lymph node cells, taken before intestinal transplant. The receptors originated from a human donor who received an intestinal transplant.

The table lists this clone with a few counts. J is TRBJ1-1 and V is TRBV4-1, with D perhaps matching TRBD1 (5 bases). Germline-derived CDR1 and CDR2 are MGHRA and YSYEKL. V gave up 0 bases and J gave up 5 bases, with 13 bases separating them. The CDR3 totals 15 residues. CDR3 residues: CASSQDKRGGTEAFF. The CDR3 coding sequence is TGCGCCAGCAGCCAAGATAAGAGGGGAGGAACTGAAGCTTTCTTT.

The CDR3 coding sequence is TGCGCCAGCACTCTCGCGGCTCAAATCATTAGCTCCTACAATGAGCAGTTCTTC. Protein sequence: CASTLAAQIISSYNEQFF. The rearrangement joins TRBV5-1 to TRBJ2-1; D is uncertain. The CDR3 has 18 amino acids. The V and J ends lost 6 bases and 0 bases respectively, with 22 bases between them. The germline gives CDR1 SGHRS, CDR2 YFSETQ. The whole variable domain, remainder taken from reference TRBV5-1 and TRBJ2-1, is KAGVTQTPRYLIKTRGQQVTLSCSPISGHRSVSWYQQTPGQGLQFLFEYFSETQRNKGNFPGRFSGRQFSNSRSEMNVSTLELGDSALYLCASTLAAQIISSYNEQFFGPGTRLTVL.

The CDR3 nucleotides are TGTGCCAGCAGTGAAAGGGACGGTAATTCACCCCTCCACTTT. It encodes CASSERDGNSPLHF. V gene TRBV6-4 combines with J gene TRBJ1-6; the D gene is possibly TRBD1 (5 bases). In germline, CDR1 is MRHNA, CDR2 SNTAGT. The CDR3 has 14 amino acids. V lost 3 bases to trimming and J lost 6 bases, with 9 bases between them.

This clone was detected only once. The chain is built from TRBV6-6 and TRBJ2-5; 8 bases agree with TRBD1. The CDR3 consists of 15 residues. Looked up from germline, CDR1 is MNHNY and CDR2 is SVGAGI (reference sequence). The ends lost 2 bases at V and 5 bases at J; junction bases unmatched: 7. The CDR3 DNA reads TGTGCCAGCAGTTACGGTCCAGGGGGCGCGGAGACCCAGTACTTC. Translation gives CASSYGPGGAETQYF.

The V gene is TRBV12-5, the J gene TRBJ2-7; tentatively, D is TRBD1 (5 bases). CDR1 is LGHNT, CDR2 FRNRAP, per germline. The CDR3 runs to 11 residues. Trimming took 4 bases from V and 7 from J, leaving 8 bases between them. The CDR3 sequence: CASGYQGEQYF. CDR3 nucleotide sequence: TGTGCTAGTGGTTACCAGGGAGAGCAGTACTTC.

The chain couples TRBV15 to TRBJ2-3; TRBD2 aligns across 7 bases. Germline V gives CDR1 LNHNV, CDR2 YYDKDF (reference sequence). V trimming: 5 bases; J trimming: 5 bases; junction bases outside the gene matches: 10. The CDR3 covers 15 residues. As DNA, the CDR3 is TGTGCCACCAGCGGTTTGGGGGGGGTCAAAGATACGCAGTATTTT. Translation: CATSGLGGVKDTQYF.